The rows below give T cell receptor beta chains drawn from one sample of a study of blood T cell repertoires in COVID-19. Sequencing used immunoSEQ multiplex PCR; TCRdb keeps in-frame clones, though not all of them. The sample has a few hundred thousand clones, around four fifths seen once. The sample consisted of peripheral blood. The receptors here all came from a woman in her seventies with COVID-19, enrolled during active disease. CDR3s leave out the opening cysteine and the closing phenylalanine or tryptophan.

cdr3_aa,v_call,j_call
ASSTMGQGLAEAF,TRBV18,TRBJ1-1
ASSPRLAGGGSYNEQF,TRBV11-2,TRBJ2-1
AIQRTSKNIQY,TRBV21-1,TRBJ2-4
ASSLAAGTPENIQY,TRBV7-2,TRBJ2-4
ATSDPSQGNYGYT,TRBV24-1,TRBJ1-2
ASSPRTGNGYEQY,TRBV7-2,TRBJ2-7
ASSLWEINTEAF,TRBV7-9,TRBJ1-1
ASSPTGSFNQPQH,TRBV28,TRBJ1-5
ASRGPGTLVSHEQY,TRBV27,TRBJ2-7
ASSIQPGGEQF,TRBV7-2,TRBJ2-1
ASSRQGAGNTEAF,TRBV27,TRBJ1-1
AIGGQGATGELF,TRBV10-3,TRBJ2-2
ASSQGDYNHGELF,TRBV4-3,TRBJ2-2
ASSYSASGRAHEQY,TRBV6-5,TRBJ2-7
ASSLGGRKYQETQY,TRBV28,TRBJ2-5
ASGPDRGLYQPQH,TRBV19,TRBJ1-5
ASSLRGRDSPLH,TRBV5-6,TRBJ1-6
ASSRHTSGGSYNEQF,TRBV3-1/TRBV3-2,TRBJ2-1
ASSFLGGNSNQPQH,TRBV5-6,TRBJ1-5
ARRDQPQH,TRBV24-1,TRBJ1-5
ASSLRGQGMERTDTQY,TRBV18,TRBJ2-3
ASSGTGDYGYT,TRBV2,TRBJ1-2
SVITSGSDYGELF,TRBV29-1,TRBJ2-2
ASSLAGLAGSYEQY,TRBV7-2,TRBJ2-7
ASREAGGLFYEQY,TRBV19,TRBJ2-7
ASSPDRVGNEQF,TRBV18,TRBJ2-1
ATSDLQGFKETQY,TRBV24-1,TRBJ2-5
ASNQGNNSPLH,TRBV19,TRBJ1-6
AWGPGQGFGSQPQH,TRBV30,TRBJ1-5
ASSLGLNYNEQF,TRBV19,TRBJ2-1
ASSFSLPGLAVEEQF,TRBV13,TRBJ2-1
ASSYYSTGTNTEAF,TRBV6-5,TRBJ1-1
ASSLADRGTGELF,TRBV5-1,TRBJ2-2
ASRGTGTRQPQH,TRBV19,TRBJ1-5
ASSQGAGTVGFYGYT,TRBV3-1/TRBV3-2,TRBJ1-2
ASSLTGLSNQPQH,TRBV5-1,TRBJ1-5
ASSLTPWRELGEQY,TRBV5-1,TRBJ2-7
ASSLGTGGGKPQH,TRBV28,TRBJ1-5
ASSVEEGITEAF,TRBV9,TRBJ1-1
ASSPRVGGDGYT,TRBV28,TRBJ1-2
ASAPPTSPNTEAF,TRBV10-3,TRBJ1-1